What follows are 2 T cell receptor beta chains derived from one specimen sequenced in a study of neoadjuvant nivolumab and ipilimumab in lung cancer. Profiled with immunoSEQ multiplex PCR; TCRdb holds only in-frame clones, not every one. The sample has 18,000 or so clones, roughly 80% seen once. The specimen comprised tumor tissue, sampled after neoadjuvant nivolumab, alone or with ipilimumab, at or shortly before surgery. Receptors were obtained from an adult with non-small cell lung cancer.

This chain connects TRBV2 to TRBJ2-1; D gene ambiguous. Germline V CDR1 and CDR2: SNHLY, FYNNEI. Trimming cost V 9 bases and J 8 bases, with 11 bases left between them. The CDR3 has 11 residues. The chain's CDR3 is CARKGSYEQFF. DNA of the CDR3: TGTGCCAGAAAGGGATCCTATGAGCAGTTCTTC.

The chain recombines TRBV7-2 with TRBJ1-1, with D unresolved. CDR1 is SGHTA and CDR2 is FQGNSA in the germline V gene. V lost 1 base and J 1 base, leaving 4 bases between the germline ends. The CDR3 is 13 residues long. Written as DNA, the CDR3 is TGTGCCAGCAGCTTAGGACGGAACACTGAAGCTTTCTTT. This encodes CASSLGRNTEAFF.